One sample yielded the 26 T cell receptor beta chains listed below, sequenced in a study of regulatory T cells in long-lasting Graves disease. Indicated time point: newly diagnosed GD, antithyroid drugs for less than 3 months. PBMCs provided the RNA from which the TCR library was made. Libraries of TCR beta came from iRepertoire HTBI primers plus Arm-PCR of CDR3 regions. TCRdb redid the calling of the multiplex PCR reads with MiXCR, one entry per CDR3 protein. The table shows fewer than 350,000 distinct CDR3 sequences, with over 15% occurring only once. Sequencing was performed on peripheral blood mononuclear cells (PBMCs), taken at new diagnosis, from a patient treated with antithyroid drugs. The receptor set was obtained from a female donor with Graves disease.

This clonotype was counted many times. The gene calls are TRBV6-1 and TRBJ2-3, with D maybe TRBD1 (6 bases). V lost 3 bases to trimming and J lost 2 bases, with 18 bases between them. This CDR3 has 17 residues. The germline V gene has CDR1 MNHNS and CDR2 SASEGT. The CDR3 protein is CASSESPLDRPTDTQYF. The CDR3 DNA sequence: TGTGCCAGCAGTGAGTCTCCACTGGACAGACCCACAGATACGCAGTATTTT.

This clonotype was seen repeatedly, ten times or more. This chain joins TRBV3-1 and TRBJ2-7; D possibly corresponds to TRBD2 (6 bases). Germline loops: CDR1 LGHDT, CDR2 YNNKEL (reference sequence). The CDR3 length is 14 residues. V lost 4 bases and J 5 bases, leaving 15 bases between the germline ends. Here the CDR3 DNA reads TGTGCCAGCAGCCCTAGCGTCGTTTCCAACGAGCAGTACTTC. Amino acids: CASSPSVVSNEQYF.

CDR3 sequence: CASSLVILRDYNEQFF. The CDR3 DNA is TGTGCCAGCAGCTTAGTGATCTTACGGGACTACAATGAGCAGTTCTTC. The chain combines TRBV11-2 with TRBJ2-1; the D gene is possibly TRBD2 (5 bases). The CDR3 has 16 residues. Germline loops: CDR1 SGHAT, CDR2 FQNNGV. Trimming removed 1 base from V and 3 bases from J, with 13 bases in between.

This clonotype was detected ten times or more. The gene calls are TRBV9 and TRBJ2-5, with a possible D match to TRBD1 (6 bases). CDR3 length equals 15 residues. V shed 4 bases and J shed 6 bases, with 19 bases lying between them. Germline assignment: CDR1 SGDLS and CDR2 YYNGEE. The CDR3 region has the DNA TGTGCCAGCAGCCCTGGGGGCGGTGGTACAAAGACCCAGTACTTC. Amino acids: CASSPGGGGTKTQYF.

Details on this clonotype: The conserved closing phenylalanine or tryptophan is absent in this CDR3, likely reflecting a read error. The chain recombines TRBV18 with TRBJ2-1; D might be TRBD1 or TRBD2, each matching 5 bases. There are 14 residues in the CDR3. V lost 1 base to trimming and J lost 8 bases, with 12 bases between them. CDR1 is KGHSH and CDR2 is LQKENI in the germline V gene. DNA of the CDR3: TGTGCCAGCTCACCACGGGGGAGTCGCGATGAGCAGTTCCTC. Its protein product is CASSPRGSRDEQFL.

This clonotype was seen repeatedly, ten times or more. The gene calls are TRBV28 and TRBJ1-6, with D hard to call. The V and J ends lost 7 bases and 0 bases respectively, with 10 bases between them. This CDR3 contains 15 residues. CDR1 is MDHEN and CDR2 is SYDVKM in the germline V gene. CDR3 nucleotides: TGTGCCAGCAAGGAGGGCAGCTCCTATAATTCACCCCTCCACTTT. It encodes CASKEGSSYNSPLHF.

This clonotype appeared many times. The chain employs TRBV7-9 and TRBJ1-1, with a possible D match to TRBD1 (5 bases). This CDR3 region has 13 residues. V was cut by 3 bases and J by 12 bases, with 17 bases left in between. The germline V gene has CDR1 SEHNR and CDR2 FQNEAQ (reference sequence). The DNA for the CDR3 is TGTGCCAGCAGCTTCAGGGAGAAAATGGTATCTTTCTTT. Translated: CASSFREKMVSFF.

This clonotype was recorded at least ten times. The genes are TRBV5-1 and TRBJ2-1, with TRBD1 identical over 9 bases. The length of the CDR3 is 15 residues. Trimming took 2 bases from V and 7 from J; bases not matched to a gene: 7. Per germline, CDR1 SGHRS and CDR2 YFSETQ. The CDR3 is CASSFRGQGGNEQFF. The CDR3, as DNA: TGCGCCAGCAGCTTTCGGGGACAGGGCGGGAATGAGCAGTTCTTC.

Turning to this clonotype: Just one base apart from a much larger clone, this may be a read error. This chain links TRBV30 with TRBJ1-1; D ambiguous. The V gene lost 0 bases and the J gene lost 11 bases, with 19 bases spanning the gap. Germline V gene data show CDR1 as GTSNPN and CDR2 as SVGIG (reference sequence). This CDR3 spans 14 amino acids. The CDR3 DNA reads as TGTGCCTGGAGTGTAACCGGACCGAAGAATGACGCTTTCTTT. Translated, it gives CAWSVTGPKNDAFF.

This clonotype was observed at least ten times. The genes are TRBV27 and TRBJ2-7, with D unresolved. The CDR3 is 13 amino acids. Germline V gives CDR1 MNHEY, CDR2 SMNVEV (reference sequence). Trimming removed 3 bases at V and 2 bases at J, with 8 bases between. DNA of the CDR3: TGTGCCAGCAGTTTTAGGCCGCCCTACGAGCAGTACTTC. Encoded protein: CASSFRPPYEQYF.

This clonotype occurred many times. The chain has TRBV12-3 or TRBV12-4 and TRBJ1-1; 10 nucleotides match TRBD1. CDR3 size: 14 residues. V was clipped by 6 bases and J by 1 base; unmatched bases: 2. CDR3 in amino acids: CASRRQGANTEAFF. CDR3 in DNA: TGTGCCAGCAGGCGACAGGGGGCGAACACTGAAGCTTTCTTT.

This chain links TRBV20-1 with TRBJ1-5; possibly TRBD1 for D (6 bases). The germline V gene encodes CDR1 DFQATT and CDR2 SNEGSKA (reference sequence). V lost 7 bases to trimming and J lost 4 bases, with 17 bases between them. The CDR3 has 14 amino acids. The CDR3 sequence: CSVSRGFKNQPQHF. The CDR3 DNA is TGCAGTGTTTCCAGGGGATTCAAGAATCAGCCCCAGCATTTT.

This clonotype was counted at least ten times. The rearrangement links TRBV7-3 to TRBJ2-5; D is perhaps TRBD2 (5 bases). The CDR3 contains 14 residues. Deletions cut 0 bases from V and 5 bases from J, with 10 bases between. In germline, CDR1 is SGHTA, CDR2 FQGTGA. The CDR3 DNA is TGTGCCAGCAGCTTAACGGTGCGAGGGGAGACCCAGTACTTC. Translated, it gives CASSLTVRGETQYF. The full variable domain, rest sourced from reference TRBV7-3 and TRBJ2-5, is GAGVSQTPSNKVTEKGKYVELRCDPISGHTALYWYRQSLGQGPEFLIYFQGTGAADDSGLPNDRFFAVRPEGSVSTLKIQRTERGDSAVYLCASSLTVRGETQYFGPGTRLLVL.

V and J are TRBV11-3 and TRBJ2-6; D is undetermined. The CDR3 is 15 amino acids. Germline V CDR1 and CDR2: SGHNT, YENEEA. With 5 bases removed from V and 2 bases from J, the gap between germline ends came to 10 bases. The CDR3 protein is CASSRQATGANVLTF. As DNA, the CDR3 is TGTGCCAGCAGCCGCCAAGCAACTGGGGCCAACGTCCTGACTTTC.

This clonotype was observed many times. This chain joins TRBV2 and TRBJ1-6; D is unresolved. The V gene's germline CDR1 is SNHLY and CDR2 FYNNEI. The CDR3 totals 14 residues. Trimming pared 6 bases from V and 8 bases from J, leaving 14 bases between. As DNA, the CDR3 is TGTGCCAGCAGCGCCGACGGGGTACATTCACCCCTCCACTTT. It encodes CASSADGVHSPLHF. Full variable domain (outside the CDR3, taken from reference TRBV2 and TRBJ1-6): EPEVTQTPSHQVTQMGQEVILRCVPISNHLYFYWYRQILGQKVEFLVSFYNNEISEKSEIFDDQFSVERPDGSNFTLKIRSTKLEDSAMYFCASSADGVHSPLHFGNGTRLTVT.

There are many counts of this clonotype. The rearrangement uses TRBV30 and TRBJ2-7; D is possibly TRBD1 or TRBD2 (5 bases each). The germline V and J ends were trimmed by 0 bases and 0 bases, with 12 bases remaining between them. The CDR3 covers 15 residues. Germline assignment: CDR1 GTSNPN and CDR2 SVGIG (reference sequence). The CDR3 loop is CAWSVMPGTSYEQYF. The DNA of the CDR3 is TGTGCCTGGAGTGTAATGCCAGGGACCTCCTACGAGCAGTACTTC. Complete variable domain (other parts from reference TRBV30 and TRBJ2-7): SQTIHQWPATLVQPVGSPLSLECTVEGTSNPNLYWYRQAAGRGLQLLFYSVGIGQISSEVPQNLSASRPQDRQFILSSKKLLLSDSGFYLCAWSVMPGTSYEQYFGPGTRLTVT.

This clonotype was seen repeatedly, ten times or more. The V call is TRBV27, the J call TRBJ2-3; 15 positions match TRBD2. With 8 bases clipped from V and 5 bases from J, the junction kept 17 bases outside the gene matches. Germline CDR1 is MNHEY and CDR2 is SMNVEV (reference sequence). CDR3 length: 19 residues. The CDR3 reads CASYSGTAGLAGGLDTQYF. Here the CDR3 DNA reads TGTGCCAGCTACTCCGGGACAGCGGGACTAGCGGGAGGACTAGATACGCAGTATTTT.

The chain is built from TRBV11-2 and TRBJ2-1; D not certain. Germline V lookup: CDR1 SGHAT, CDR2 FQNNGV. Trimming cost V 0 bases and J 4 bases, with 4 bases left between them. The CDR3 sequence is 13 residues long. CDR3 loop: CASSLEYYNEQFF. The DNA for the CDR3 is TGTGCCAGCAGCTTAGAATATTACAATGAGCAGTTCTTC.

In this sample, this clonotype turned up many times. At one of its ends the junction is not consistent with the germline gene, which may arise from a read error. The chain uses TRBV3-1 and TRBJ2-7, with 9 nucleotides matching TRBD1. Germline CDR1 LGHDT, CDR2 YNNKEL (reference sequence). CDR3 length: 12 residues. Here the CDR3 DNA reads TGTGCCAGCAACCAGGGACAGGGCCAACGATTCTTC. Encoded protein: CASNQGQGQRFF.

This clonotype was counted ten times or more. The CDR3 reads CSARDLAGNTEAFF. CDR3 coding DNA: TGCAGTGCTAGAGATCTTGCAGGGAACACTGAAGCTTTCTTT. V is TRBV20-1 and J is TRBJ1-1; D gene ambiguous. Germline-derived CDR1 and CDR2 are DFQATT and SNEGSKA (reference sequence). The CDR3 length is 14 residues. V was shortened by 0 bases and J by 1 base, with 9 bases between the two germline ends.

This clonotype occurred many times. The chain combines TRBV20-1 with TRBJ1-1; 9 bases fit TRBD1. This CDR3 is 15 amino acids long. Trimming cost V 2 bases and J 0 bases; bases outside gene matches: 4. CDR1 is DFQATT and CDR2 is SNEGSKA in the germline V gene (reference sequence). The CDR3 bases are TGCAGTGCTAGATACCGACAGGGGGTGAACACTGAAGCTTTCTTT. This sequence encodes CSARYRQGVNTEAFF.

The rearrangement links TRBV12-3 or TRBV12-4 to TRBJ1-2; D is unclear. The CDR3 contains 13 residues. The ends were cut back, 8 bases at V and 4 bases at J, with 14 bases in the middle. The CDR3 loop is CASRRSSSYGYTF. The CDR3 coding sequence is TGTGCCAGCCGGCGGAGTTCGAGCTATGGCTACACCTTC.

There are a few counts of this clonotype. V gene TRBV6-5 combines with J gene TRBJ1-1; D possibly corresponds to TRBD1 (5 bases). The CDR3 runs 16 residues. Per germline, CDR1 MNHEY and CDR2 SVGAGI. The V end lost 2 bases, the J end lost 3 bases, and 16 bases lay between the germline ends. The CDR3 DNA is TGTGCCAGCAGTTACGCACTCGATCGGGGGGACACTGAAGCTTTCTTT. Protein: CASSYALDRGDTEAFF.

The V gene is TRBV7-3, the J gene TRBJ2-7; D possibly matches TRBD1 or TRBD2 (5 bases each). This CDR3 is 14 amino acids long. Germline V gene sequence: CDR1 SGHTA, CDR2 FQGTGA. The V gene lost 5 bases and the J gene lost 3 bases, with 14 bases spanning the gap. The CDR3 reads CASSQAGSGYEQYF. The CDR3 DNA reads as TGTGCCAGCAGCCAAGCAGGGAGTGGCTACGAGCAGTACTTC.

This clonotype was found a few times. The rearrangement uses TRBV6-1 and TRBJ2-5; 12 bases are shared with TRBD2. Germline CDR1 and CDR2: MNHNS and SASEGT. There are 14 residues in the CDR3. The junction had 4 bases not matched to a gene; V was cut back by 6 bases and J by 5 bases. CDR3 in DNA: TGTGCCAGCAGCGGACTAGCGGGATCGGAGACCCAGTACTTC. Its translation is CASSGLAGSETQYF.

This sequence joins TRBV5-6 and TRBJ1-1; TRBD1 matches 8 bases. CDR3 length equals 17 residues. CDR1 and CDR2 from the germline V gene are SGHDT and YYEEEE. V lost 0 bases and J lost 4; bases outside the gene matches: 11. CDR3 nucleotide sequence: TGTGCCAGCAGCTTGGCACAGGGGGACTTGTTTGGCACTGAAGCTTTCTTT. Translating gives CASSLAQGDLFGTEAFF.